This entry describes one T cell receptor beta chain. The antigen remains undetermined. Likely a read error: the CDR3 ends without its conserved phenylalanine or tryptophan. PCR was performed a second time for about 7 to 11 cycles using a sample-barcoded 5' primer and a J-beta primer mix. TCRdb ran MiXCR on the 5' RACE reads and lists one entry per CDR3 protein. The sample has roughly 640,000 distinct CDR3 sequences, about 28% seen once. This sample is drawn from a study of blood T cells in healthy people across ages. Overall study results and limits: Diversity was higher, and naive CD4+ cells more numerous, in long-lived donors than in aged donors.

Samples had at least 6.5 million PBMCs isolated from them. CDR1 SGHRS and CDR2 YFSETQ come from the germline V gene. This CDR3 spans 16 amino acids. With 1 base clipped from V and 7 bases from J, the junction kept 9 bases outside the gene matches. Sequencing used blood. This receptor was obtained from a woman older than 75 in good health. This chain links TRBV5-1 with TRBJ2-7, with TRBD2 identical over 12 bases. CDR3 region: CASSLRLAGGQEEQYL. The CDR3 coding sequence is TGCGCCAGCAGCTTGCGTCTAGCGGGGGGGCAGGAAGAGCAGTACCTC.